The rows below give T cell receptor beta chains drawn from one sample of a study of T cells in Graves' hyperthyroidism and ophthalmopathy. Each CDR3 protein is one row after TCRdb ran MiXCR on the multiplex PCR reads. The data hold more than 550,000 distinct CDR3 sequences, with just under 45% observed a single time. Sequences were obtained from peripheral blood or thyroid tissue (not recorded which). The receptors were gathered from an adult man with Graves' disease, either hyperthyroidism or ophthalmopathy (not recorded which). The CDR3 runs from the conserved cysteine through the conserved F or W. D genes are given only for firm matches. For some rows the clone size is stated as once, few or many, or as a class when expanded; others skip it.

j_call v_call d_call clone_size cdr3_nt cdr3_aa
TRBJ1-1 TRBV29-1 TRBD1 . TGCAGCGCGACGGGGGGCACCACAGGGGGCACTGAAGCTTTCTTT CSATGGTTGGTEAFF
TRBJ1-2 TRBV29-1 . . TGCAGCGTAGTCGGCATTAGTGGCTACACCTTC CSVVGISGYTF
TRBJ2-7 TRBV12-3/TRBV12-4 . . TGTGCCAGCAGTTCGGGAAAGGCTACTTACGAGCAGTACTTC CASSSGKATYEQYF
TRBJ2-7 TRBV29-1 TRBD1 . TGCAGCGTTGTAGACCCGGACAGGGCAAACTACGAGCAGTACTTC CSVVDPDRANYEQYF
TRBJ2-7 TRBV5-1 . . TGCGCCAGCAGCTTGGACGGGGGCTCGACCGAGCAGTACTTC CASSLDGGSTEQYF
TRBJ2-5 TRBV5-1 . . TGTGCCAGCAGCTTAGGCTGGCAAGGGAGAGAGACCCAGTACTTC CASSLGWQGRETQYF
TRBJ1-2 TRBV4-1 . few TGCGCCAGCAGCCAAGAGGAGGGTCGGGGCTATGGCTACACCTTC CASSQEEGRGYGYTF
TRBJ2-7 TRBV7-3 TRBD1 few TGTGCCAGCAGCTTAACCGGGACAGGGGGCGACGAGCAGTACTTC CASSLTGTGGDEQYF
TRBJ2-7 TRBV2 TRBD1 . TGTGCCAGCAGCCCCACCCTCGACAGGGTCCTCTCCTACGAGCAGTACTTC CASSPTLDRVLSYEQYF
TRBJ1-1 TRBV6-5 . . TGTGCCAGCAGTTACTACGGGGTGAACACTGAAGCTTTCTTT CASSYYGVNTEAFF
TRBJ2-2 TRBV29-1 . many TGCAGCGTTGATCCCCGGAGCACCGGGGAGCTGTTTTTT CSVDPRSTGELFF
TRBJ2-7 TRBV10-3 . once TGTGCCGGCAGTGAAAGGACCATGTACGAGCAGTACTTC CAGSERTMYEQYF
TRBJ2-7 TRBV6-1 . . TGTGCCAGCTCACCCCCCTGGGCAGTTGGGGCCGAGCAGTACTTC CASSPPWAVGAEQYF
TRBJ1-1 TRBV10-3 TRBD1 many TGTGCCATCAGTGAAGACAGGGGAGACACTGAAGCTTTCTTT CAISEDRGDTEAFF
TRBJ2-5 TRBV7-9 . . TGTGCCACTTCCGGGGAAGAGACCCAGTACTTC CATSGEETQYF
TRBJ2-7 TRBV28 TRBD2 . TGTGCCAGCGGGAGGGAGGTACGGGAGCAGTACTTC CASGREVREQYF
TRBJ1-1 TRBV5-1 . . TGCGCCAGCAGCACCAGCCCCGCGAACACTGAAGCTTTCTTT CASSTSPANTEAFF
TRBJ1-5 TRBV7-2 TRBD1 few TGTGCCAGCAGCCAACGAGGGGGCAAGGGTCAGCCCCAGCATTTT CASSQRGGKGQPQHF
TRBJ1-2 TRBV21-1 . . TGTGCCAGCAGCCAAGCGCGCAGGGGGCATGGCTACACCTTC CASSQARRGHGYTF
TRBJ1-5 TRBV12-3/TRBV12-4 . . TGTGCCAGCAGCTTGGGGCCTAATAGCAATCAGCCCCAGCATTTT CASSLGPNSNQPQHF
TRBJ1-2 TRBV5-4 . . TGTGCCAGCAGCTTGGGCCGATTGGGCAATGGCTACACCTTC CASSLGRLGNGYTF
TRBJ1-1 TRBV5-1 TRBD1 few TGCGCCAGCAGACCTGGGACAGGGGGCACCCTGAACACTGAAGCTTTCTTT CASRPGTGGTLNTEAFF
TRBJ2-5 TRBV20-1 TRBD2 . TGCAGTGCTAGTATTCCTAGCGGGAGCCAAGAGACCCAGTACTTC CSASIPSGSQETQYF
TRBJ1-4 TRBV11-1 . . TGTGCTAGAGCCCCAACTAATGAAAAACTGTTTTTT CARAPTNEKLFF
TRBJ1-5 TRBV24-1 . many TGTGCCACCACTTCTGGGGTCAATCAGCCCCAGCATTTT CATTSGVNQPQHF
TRBJ2-6 TRBV25-1 . many TGTGCCAGCAGTGAGCCGGGGCGACCGGGAGCTGGGGCCAACGTCCTGACTTTC CASSEPGRPGAGANVLTF
TRBJ1-5 TRBV29-1 . few TGCAGCGTTAATCTCCCGGACACCGAGGAGTTTCAGCCCCAGCATTTT CSVNLPDTEEFQPQHF
TRBJ1-4 TRBV12-3/TRBV12-4 TRBD1 few TGTGCCAGCAGTCCACACGGGACAGGGGATAATGAAAAACTGTTTTTT CASSPHGTGDNEKLFF
TRBJ1-2 TRBV10-3 . once TGTGCCATCAAAGGGGGTGGCTACACCTTC CAIKGGGYTF
TRBJ1-1 TRBV7-9 . . TGTGCCAGCAGCTTAAGCCCCCGAACTGAAGCTTTCTTT CASSLSPRTEAFF
TRBJ2-2 TRBV7-9 . many TGTGCCAGCAGCGCTGGGACGAACACCGGGGAGCTGTTTTTT CASSAGTNTGELFF
TRBJ1-1 TRBV29-1 . many TGCAGCGTGGACAACATGAACACTGAAGCTTTCTTT CSVDNMNTEAFF
TRBJ1-2 TRBV7-9 TRBD1 few TGTGCCAGCAGCGGGGGACAGGCGTATTATGGCTACACCTTC CASSGGQAYYGYTF
TRBJ1-5 TRBV20-1 . few TGCAGTGCTAGGTCGGGCCACGTTAATCAGCCCCAGCATTTT CSARSGHVNQPQHF
TRBJ1-3 TRBV2 . many TGTGCCAGCAGCCCTGAGTCACCAGGGATGGGAAACACCATATATTTT CASSPESPGMGNTIYF
TRBJ2-7 TRBV7-9 . . TGTGCCAGCAGCTTTTATCGCGGGGCCTACGAGCAGTACTTC CASSFYRGAYEQYF
TRBJ1-4 TRBV20-1 TRBD1 . TGCAGTGCTAAGAACCGGGACAGGGGAAATGAAAAACTGTTTTTT CSAKNRDRGNEKLFF
TRBJ1-1 TRBV11-3 TRBD1 . TGTGCCAGCAGCTCTTGGACAGGGGGGACTGAAGCTTTCTTT CASSSWTGGTEAFF
TRBJ1-1 TRBV2 . many TGTGCCTCAAGGAGGGACAACACTGAAGCTTTCTTT CASRRDNTEAFF